This passage covers 22 T cell receptor beta chains from one sample sequenced in a study of cytomegalovirus exposure and HLA in healthy donors. PCR employed 60 Vbeta and 13 Jbeta primers. Profiling relied on immunoSEQ multiplex PCR, and the TCRdb table lists in-frame clones only, not all of them. This sample has roughly 100,000 clones, with about 80% found just once. Sample: PBMCs. Every receptor here comes from a man in his forties or fifties in good health and CMV-seropositive.

A few counts support this clone. This chain joins TRBV5-1 and TRBJ2-3, with D maybe TRBD2 (6 bases). The CDR3 is 15 residues long. Germline CDR1 is SGHRS and CDR2 is YFSETQ. Trimming took off 4 bases at V and 8 bases at J, with 20 bases between the two ends. CDR3 coding DNA: TGCGCCAGCAGCGTGGGACTGCCTCTTACTGGTACGCAGTATTTT. Residues: CASSVGLPLTGTQYF.

J is TRBJ2-5 and V is TRBV11-3; 13 bases are shared with TRBD2. CDR1 SGHNT and CDR2 YENEEA come from the germline V gene. This CDR3 contains 15 residues. Trimming took 4 bases from V and 4 from J; bases not matched to a gene: 3. The CDR3 here is CASSSGLAGIETQYF. CDR3 in DNA: TGTGCCAGCAGCTCGGGACTAGCGGGGATAGAGACCCAGTACTTC.

The rearrangement links TRBV2 to TRBJ2-5, with D perhaps TRBD1 (5 bases). This CDR3 is built from 14 residues. V shed 6 bases and J shed 5 bases, with 16 bases lying between them. The germline V gene has CDR1 SNHLY and CDR2 FYNNEI. The CDR3 coding sequence is TGTGCCAGCAGCCAAAGCAGGGTTAAGGAGACCCAGTACTTC. Protein product: CASSQSRVKETQYF.

J is TRBJ1-5 and V is TRBV6-1; D gene unclear. V gave up 3 bases and J gave up 0 bases, with 3 bases separating them. The CDR3 length is 13 residues. From germline, CDR1 is MNHNS and CDR2 SASEGT. CDR3 nucleotide sequence: TGTGCCAGCAGTGATTATAGCAATCAGCCCCAGCATTTT. Translation gives CASSDYSNQPQHF.

This rearrangement joins TRBV2 to TRBJ2-2; 8 bases are shared with TRBD1. This CDR3 spans 18 amino acids. From germline, CDR1 is SNHLY and CDR2 FYNNEI. J was trimmed by 3 bases and V by 6 bases; bases with no gene match: 15. Here the CDR3 reads CASRADRDPLRDTGELFF. The CDR3 coding sequence is TGTGCCAGCAGGGCGGACAGGGATCCGTTGCGGGACACCGGGGAGCTGTTTTTT.

The chain links TRBV5-6 to TRBJ2-4; 9 bases map to TRBD1. Germline lookup yields CDR1 SGHDT and CDR2 YYEEEE. The CDR3 runs 16 residues. V shed 3 bases, J shed 0 bases, and the junction held 4 bases outside the gene matches. CDR3 nucleotides: TGTGCCAGCAGCTACGGGACAGGGATAGCCAAAAACATTCAGTACTTC. This encodes CASSYGTGIAKNIQYF.

The J gene is TRBJ1-2, the V gene TRBV7-2, with a possible D match to TRBD1 (6 bases). The V and J ends lost 2 bases and 6 bases respectively, with 19 bases between them. This CDR3 has 16 residues. Germline loops: CDR1 SGHTA, CDR2 FQGNSA. The CDR3 spells CASSLLGGGNGNGYTF. For the CDR3, the DNA is TGTGCCAGCAGCTTATTAGGGGGGGGGAACGGTAATGGCTACACCTTC. Together with reference TRBV7-2 and TRBJ1-2, the CDR3 gives the full variable domain: GAGVSQSPSNKVTEKGKDVELRCDPISGHTALYWYRQSLGQGLEFLIYFQGNSAPDKSGLPSDRFSAERTGGSVSTLTIQRTQQEDSAVYLCASSLLGGGNGNGYTFGSGTRLTVV.

The chain joins TRBV19 to TRBJ1-5, with 10 bases matching TRBD1. The V and J ends lost 7 bases and 3 bases, in that order; junction bases with no gene match: 15. This CDR3 has 18 amino acids. Germline CDR1 is LNHDA and CDR2 is SQIVND (reference sequence). The CDR3 region has the DNA TGTGCCAGTACCGAGCGGGACAGGGGCGTGAACGACAATCAGCCCCAGCATTTT. Its translation is CASTERDRGVNDNQPQHF.

This chain links TRBV10-2 with TRBJ1-3; TRBD1 is a possible D gene (6 bases). The V gene's germline CDR1 is WSHSY and CDR2 SAAADI. This CDR3 contains 15 residues. Trimming shortened V by 2 bases and J by 4 bases, and 12 bases separated the two germline ends. The DNA for the CDR3 is TGCGCCAGCAGTGAGGCCACAGGGTCAGGAAACACCATATATTTT. It encodes CASSEATGSGNTIYF.

The chain uses TRBV7-2 and TRBJ2-2, with 8 bases aligning to TRBD2. CDR1 SGHTA and CDR2 FQGNSA come from the germline V gene. The CDR3 sequence is 15 residues long. The V segment lost 6 bases and the J segment 1 base; nucleotides outside the gene matches: 4. CDR3 in amino acids: CASSTTSGNTGELFF. The DNA for the CDR3 is TGTGCCAGCAGTACCACTAGCGGGAACACCGGGGAGCTGTTTTTT. Together with reference TRBV7-2 and TRBJ2-2, the CDR3 gives the full variable domain: GAGVSQSPSNKVTEKGKDVELRCDPISGHTALYWYRQSLGQGLEFLIYFQGNSAPDKSGLPSDRFSAERTGGSVSTLTIQRTQQEDSAVYLCASSTTSGNTGELFFGEGSRLTVL.

This clone was found a few times. V gene TRBV7-9 combines with J gene TRBJ1-5; 8 bases agree with TRBD1. The CDR3 length is 16 residues. The germline V gene encodes CDR1 SEHNR and CDR2 FQNEAQ (reference sequence). Trimming took 3 bases from V and 4 from J; bases not matched to a gene: 8. CDR3 DNA: TGTGCCAGCAGCTTTGGCCTTGGACAGGGTAATCAGCCCCAGCATTTT. It specifies CASSFGLGQGNQPQHF.

This chain connects TRBV5-5 to TRBJ1-1, with 7 positions matching TRBD1. The CDR3 consists of 14 residues. Germline assignment: CDR1 SGHKS and CDR2 YYEKEE (reference sequence). J was trimmed by 6 bases and V by 4 bases; bases with no gene match: 9. The CDR3 DNA reads TGTGCCAGCAGCGGGTGGGACAGAACAGCTGAAGCTTTCTTT. This gives the protein CASSGWDRTAEAFF.

V usage is TRBV11-2 and J usage is TRBJ1-1, with D possibly TRBD1 on 6 matching bases. The V end was cut by 3 bases, the J end by 0 bases, with 11 bases between. There are 15 residues in the CDR3. Germline V gives CDR1 SGHAT, CDR2 FQNNGV. The CDR3 DNA follows: TGTGCCAGCAGCTTTAGGGGGAAAATGAACACTGAAGCTTTCTTT. Protein: CASSFRGKMNTEAFF. Combining the CDR3 with reference TRBV11-2 and TRBJ1-1 gives the whole variable domain EAGVAQSPRYKIIEKRQSVAFWCNPISGHATLYWYQQILGQGPKLLIQFQNNGVVDDSQLPKDRFSAERLKGVDSTLKIQPAKLEDSAVYLCASSFRGKMNTEAFFGQGTRLTVV.

V is TRBV19 and J is TRBJ2-7; 10 bases map to TRBD2. Germline loops: CDR1 LNHDA, CDR2 SQIVND (reference sequence). CDR3 length: 15 amino acids. V shed 2 bases and J 6 bases; nucleotides not matched to a gene: 7. The CDR3 sequence is CASSISSGRLSEQYF. The CDR3 region has the DNA TGTGCCAGTAGTATATCTAGCGGGAGACTCTCCGAGCAGTACTTC.

This chain uses TRBV29-1 with TRBJ2-1; 8 bases fit TRBD1. The CDR3 length is 14 residues. Germline CDR1 reads SQVTM; CDR2 reads ANQGSEA. The ends lost 1 base at V and 1 base at J; junction bases unmatched: 0. CDR3: CSVEGTGSYNEQFF. As DNA, the CDR3 is TGCAGCGTTGAAGGGACAGGGTCCTACAATGAGCAGTTCTTC.

The rearrangement uses TRBV2 and TRBJ1-3; no firm D call. This CDR3 contains 14 residues. Trimming removed 7 bases from V and 2 bases from J, with 12 bases in between. The germline V gene has CDR1 SNHLY and CDR2 FYNNEI. The CDR3 loop is CASTQESTGNTIYF. In DNA, the CDR3 is TGTGCCAGCACTCAGGAATCAACTGGAAACACCATATATTTT.

CDR3 in amino acids: CASSDLLGRDEQYF. The CDR3 DNA sequence: TGTGCCAGCAGCGATTTACTCGGGAGGGACGAGCAGTACTTC. This sequence joins TRBV2 and TRBJ2-7; 8 bases map to TRBD2. Trimming removed 6 bases from V and 5 bases from J; junction bases left unmatched: 9. CDR3 length: 14 amino acids. Germline assignment: CDR1 SNHLY and CDR2 FYNNEI. The complete variable domain, with remaining parts taken from reference TRBV2 and TRBJ2-7, reads EPEVTQTPSHQVTQMGQEVILRCVPISNHLYFYWYRQILGQKVEFLVSFYNNEISEKSEIFDDQFSVERPDGSNFTLKIRSTKLEDSAMYFCASSDLLGRDEQYFGPGTRLTVT.

This sequence joins TRBV27 and TRBJ2-7; 7 nucleotides match TRBD2. J was trimmed by 6 bases and V by 3 bases; bases with no gene match: 5. The CDR3 contains 13 residues. Germline lookup yields CDR1 MNHEY and CDR2 SMNVEV (reference sequence). CDR3 protein: CASSLGSGGEQYF. DNA of the CDR3: TGTGCCAGCAGTTTGGGCTCGGGAGGCGAGCAGTACTTC.

This clone turned up a few times. The chain uses TRBV4-3 and TRBJ1-1; the match to TRBD1 covers 8 bases. The CDR3 contains 13 residues. V trimming: 0 bases; J trimming: 10 bases; junction bases outside the gene matches: 4. The germline V gene encodes CDR1 LGHNA and CDR2 YSLEER. The CDR3 spells CASSQDRGTGAFF. CDR3 in DNA: TGCGCCAGCAGCCAAGATCGGGGGACAGGAGCTTTCTTT.

The V call is TRBV21-1, the J call TRBJ1-5; TRBD1 is taken as the D call from the table, unchecked against the DNA. TRBV21-1 is termed a pseudogene. The CDR3 runs 17 residues. This chain's CDR3 is CASSNHDGKTGGKPQHF. The CDR3 region has the DNA TGTGCCAGCAGCAATCACGACGGAAAAACAGGGGGCAAGCCCCAGCATTTT.

The chain joins TRBV9 to TRBJ1-4; 9 nucleotides line up with TRBD1. This CDR3 spans 15 amino acids. From germline, CDR1 is SGDLS and CDR2 YYNGEE. The V gene end was trimmed by 3 bases and the J gene end by 3 bases; junction bases not matched to a gene: 3. CDR3 DNA sequence: TGTGCCAGCAGCGGACAGGGGGGTTCTAATGAAAAACTGTTTTTT. As protein: CASSGQGGSNEKLFF.

V gene TRBV5-5 combines with J gene TRBJ2-3; D perhaps matches TRBD1 (5 bases). Trimming took 1 base from V and 6 from J, leaving 9 bases between them. The CDR3 extends over 13 amino acids. CDR1 and CDR2 (germline): SGHKS, YYEKEE (reference sequence). The CDR3 is CASSLPGLDTQYF. In nucleotides, the CDR3 is TGTGCCAGCAGCTTGCCAGGGCTGGATACGCAGTATTTT.